The present T cell receptor beta chain was sequenced within a study of Graves' ophthalmopathy and Graves' hyperthyroidism (dated by TCRdb to about 2018). Background on the whole study: Peripheral blood was collected at initial diagnosis, prior to any treatment. An independent validation cohort was composed of about 20 hyperthyroidism patients and roughly 16 patients who later progressed from hyperthyroidism to ophthalmopathy. Following sample collection, hyperthyroidism patients were given methimazole at a starting dose of 30 mg daily, and ophthalmopathy patients were given high-dose intravenous methylprednisolone. To tell Graves' ophthalmopathy apart from Graves' hyperthyroidism, and to predict which patients would progress to ophthalmopathy, the study relied on TCR beta repertoire signatures. The 75 to 100 discovery patients were divided at random into training and test sets in a 7:3 ratio. In total, around 140 blood samples were TCR-sequenced: under 45 ophthalmopathy, approximately 80 hyperthyroidism and some 17 hyperthyroidism-to-ophthalmopathy patients. To explore V-J signatures that separate ophthalmopathy from hyperthyroidism, a discovery set of 100 patients was enrolled, consisting of approximately 45 with ophthalmopathy and fewer than 60 with stable hyperthyroidism. In five or six hyperthyroidism patients, the T-cell repertoire of thyroid tissue was compared with the T-cell repertoire of blood.

Patients with ophthalmopathy had moderately to severely active disease, with a Clinical Activity Score of 3 or more, a NOSPECS grade of 4 or more, and a disease duration of less than 3 months. Patients with other autoimmune diseases, uncontrolled infections, pregnancy or lactation were excluded from the study. Diagnosis relied on clinical symptoms, serum thyroxine, TRAb, thyroid ultrasound and orbital computed tomography. PBMCs were isolated from 7.5 to 10 ml of fresh peripheral blood by Ficoll-Paque density gradient centrifugation. Total RNA was extracted using Trizol reagent, and RNA quality was checked on an Agilent 2100 Bioanalyzer. What the study reported, not specific to this receptor: In validation, the model predicted ophthalmopathy progression with roughly 68% sensitivity and 72.22% specificity; some 13 predicted patients were CT-confirmed with GO in a median of approximately 6.2 months. In cross-validation, the 13-signature model distinguished ophthalmopathy from stable hyperthyroidism with just over 85% sensitivity and just under 84% specificity, and in the test set the corresponding values were roughly 80% and 76%. Sample size was not predetermined statistically, and investigators were not blinded to group allocation. Among expanded thyroid clonotypes with frequency above 0.001, most also showed up in blood, which suggests that blood repertoires may reflect the thyroid immune response.

For repertoire sequencing, the TCR beta CDR3 regions were amplified from RNA transcripts. A first-round RT-PCR used HTBI primers with the Qiagen OneStep RT-PCR kit, followed by a second-round multiplex PCR, size selection and purification. The libraries underwent paired-end sequencing with 100 bp reads on an Illumina HiSeq2000. As for the original processing: SOAPnuke was used to process the reads, removing any read that contained adapters or uncalled bases, had a mean Phred below 15, or lacked an exact match to the constant primer or identifier. COPE v1.2.5 was used to merge high-quality paired reads. Unique nucleotide sequences were defined as clonotypes and aligned to IMGT TRB V, D and J references using MiTCR v1.1. Only V-J combinations with frequency above 0.0001 were analysed, covering around 99% of repertoires. For each V-J combination, a TCR clonal expansion and chaos score was defined as the ratio of F50 clonal expansion to chaos observed in the TCRdist matrix. Features were reduced by Welch's t-statistics and random forest to some 13 V-J combinations, which fed a naive Bayes classifier. The Morisita-Horn index was used to measure how similar the thyroid and blood repertoires were. TCRdb's own reprocessing of the public reads used fastp at Q25 and MiXCR and kept productive beta chains. Rows are combined by CDR3 protein, so each entry shows the most common genes and DNA. TCRdb's processing, not the study's, gives the V and J calls here. The sample records about 370,000 distinct CDR3 sequences, 15% to 20% of which are singletons. The ten top clones hold 1.5% to 2% of the sample.

CDR1 MNHEY and CDR2 SMNVEV were looked up in the germline V gene (reference sequence). V loses 0 bases, J loses 0 bases, and the germline ends lie 9 bases apart. The CDR3, from cysteine to phenylalanine, totals 15 residues. Of all the DNA, just the CDR3 is kept, 45 bases in frame from base 1. This clonotype was counted at least ten times. Its recognized antigen is unknown. No per-base quality is available; no much larger clone lies one base away. This sequence uses TRBV27 and TRBJ2-7; a weak D assignment points to TRBD2 (5 bases agree). The receptor's source is a woman aged 18-29 years with Graves' ophthalmopathy. Donor details come from another sample of the same person, matched by shared clones. The specimen was peripheral blood. The CDR3 sequence is CASSLSGESSYEQYF. In nucleotides, the sequence is TGTGCCAGCAGTTTATCCGGGGAGAGCTCCTACGAGCAGTACTTC.